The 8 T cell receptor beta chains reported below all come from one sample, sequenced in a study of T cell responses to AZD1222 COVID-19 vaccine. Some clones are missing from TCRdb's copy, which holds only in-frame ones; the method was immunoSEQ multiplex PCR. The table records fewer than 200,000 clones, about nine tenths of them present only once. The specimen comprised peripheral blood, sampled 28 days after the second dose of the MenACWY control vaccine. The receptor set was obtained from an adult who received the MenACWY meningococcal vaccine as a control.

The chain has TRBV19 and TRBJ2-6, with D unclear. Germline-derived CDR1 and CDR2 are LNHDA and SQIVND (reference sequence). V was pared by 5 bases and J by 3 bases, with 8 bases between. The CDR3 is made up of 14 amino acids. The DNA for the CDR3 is TGTGCCAGTAGTGGCAGCGTTGGGGCCAACGTCCTGACTTTC. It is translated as CASSGSVGANVLTF.

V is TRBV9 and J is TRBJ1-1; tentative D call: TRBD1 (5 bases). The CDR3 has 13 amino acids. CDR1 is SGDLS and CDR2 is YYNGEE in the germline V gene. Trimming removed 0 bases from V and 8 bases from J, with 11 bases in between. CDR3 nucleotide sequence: TGTGCCAGCAGCGTAGAGGGGAACCTCGAAGCTTTCTTT. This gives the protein CASSVEGNLEAFF.

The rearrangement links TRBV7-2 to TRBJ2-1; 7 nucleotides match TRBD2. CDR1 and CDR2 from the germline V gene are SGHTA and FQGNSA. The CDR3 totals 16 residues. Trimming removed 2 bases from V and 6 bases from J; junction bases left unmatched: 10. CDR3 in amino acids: CASSLMGGAGPNEQFF. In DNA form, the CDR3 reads TGTGCCAGCAGCTTAATGGGCGGAGCGGGGCCCAATGAGCAGTTCTTC.

CDR3 bases: TGTGCCAGCAGCCCAGAGTCAGATACGCAGTATTTT. Translating it yields CASSPESDTQYF. V gene TRBV7-8 combines with J gene TRBJ2-3, with D hard to call. The V and J ends lost 5 bases and 4 bases respectively, with 7 bases between them. Germline V gives CDR1 SGHVS, CDR2 FQNEAQ. The CDR3 runs 12 residues.

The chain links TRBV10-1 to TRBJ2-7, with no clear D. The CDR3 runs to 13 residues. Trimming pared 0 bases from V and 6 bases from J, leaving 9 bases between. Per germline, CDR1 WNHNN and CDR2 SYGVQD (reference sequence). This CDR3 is CASSESNGGEQYF. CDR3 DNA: TGCGCCAGCAGTGAGTCGAATGGTGGCGAGCAGTACTTC.

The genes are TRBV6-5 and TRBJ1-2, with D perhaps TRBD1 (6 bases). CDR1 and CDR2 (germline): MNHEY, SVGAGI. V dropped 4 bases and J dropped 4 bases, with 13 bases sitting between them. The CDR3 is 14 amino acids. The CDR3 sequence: CASSSEQGGYGYTF. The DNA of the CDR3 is TGTGCCAGCAGTTCAGAACAGGGTGGCTATGGCTACACCTTC.

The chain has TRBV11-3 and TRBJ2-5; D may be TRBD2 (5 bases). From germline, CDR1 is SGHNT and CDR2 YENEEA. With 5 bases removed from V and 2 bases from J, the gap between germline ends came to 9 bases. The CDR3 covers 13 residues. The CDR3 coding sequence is TGTGCCAGCAGCCCCCCGGGACAAGAGACCCAGTACTTC. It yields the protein CASSPPGQETQYF.

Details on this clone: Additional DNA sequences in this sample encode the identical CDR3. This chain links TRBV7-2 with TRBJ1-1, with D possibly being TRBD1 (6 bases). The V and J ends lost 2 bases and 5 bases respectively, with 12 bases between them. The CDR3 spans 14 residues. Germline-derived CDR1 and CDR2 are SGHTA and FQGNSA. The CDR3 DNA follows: TGTGCCAGCAGCTTACAGGGGAGTGGAACTGAAGCTTTCTTT. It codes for CASSLQGSGTEAFF.